These T cell receptor beta chains were read from a single sample in a study of blood T cells in healthy people across ages. TCRdb re-called the 5' RACE reads with MiXCR, one entry per CDR3 protein. The sample has about a million distinct CDR3 sequences, approximately 50% seen once. The sample comprised blood. These receptors were taken from a woman aged 60-70 years in good health. CDR3s include the opening cysteine and the closing phenylalanine or tryptophan. Each record gives: J gene, V gene, CDR3 protein.

>TRBJ2-1|TRBV29-1
CSGISEWGSNNEQFF
>-|TRBV11-2
CASSLSSGRALSYNEQYF
>TRBJ2-5|TRBV13
CASSPRTRINEQYF
>TRBJ2-1|TRBV12-3/TRBV12-4
CASSWGPNEQFF
>TRBJ2-5|TRBV28
CASSQGGTRAQYF
>TRBJ2-3|TRBV29-1
CSVSSGLVTDTQYF
>TRBJ1-3|TRBV12-3/TRBV12-4
CASSSRKSGNTIYF
>TRBJ2-7|TRBV29-1
CSVPAGGGEQYF
>TRBJ2-5|TRBV5-5
CASTRRGALPQETQYF
>TRBJ2-5|TRBV9
CASSVVGGLETQYF
>TRBJ2-3|TRBV12-3/TRBV12-4
CASSLEYPSTDTQYF
>TRBJ2-3|TRBV7-8
CASKKVGGGSTDTQYF
>TRBJ2-3|TRBV7-2
CASSPAKADTQYF
>TRBJ2-7|TRBV28
CATRGAYEQYF
>TRBJ2-6|TRBV28
CASSRHGSGANVLTF
>-|TRBV15
CATSPQWEGPYEQYF
>TRBJ2-1|TRBV12-3/TRBV12-4
CASKVWGQGIREQFF
>TRBJ2-3|TRBV27
CASSSQGLSTDTQYF
>TRBJ1-1|TRBV9
CASSQGASEAFF
>TRBJ2-7|TRBV4-2
CASSQQSGRAYEQYF
>TRBJ2-1|TRBV6-2/TRBV6-3
CASSPFGLAVDEQFF
>TRBJ1-5|TRBV18
CASSSTIQNQPQHF
>TRBJ2-1|TRBV4-2
CASSQDPDSVSSYNEQFF
>TRBJ2-3|TRBV29-1
CSGRGVSTDTQYF
>TRBJ1-1|TRBV29-1
CSALGQGVYDTEAFF
>TRBJ2-7|TRBV27
CASGLFGERTYEQYF
>TRBJ2-7|TRBV29-1
CSVLAGPSSYEQYF
>TRBJ2-7|TRBV21-1
CASSKGARGRHVYEQYF
>TRBJ2-4|TRBV7-8
CASSNSGEAKNIQYF
>TRBJ2-3|TRBV4-2
CASSQTGQEEDTQYF
>TRBJ2-5|TRBV12-3/TRBV12-4
CASSLRTGTYQETQYF
>TRBJ2-6|TRBV19
CASNPGRTGANVLTF
>TRBJ1-2|TRBV12-3/TRBV12-4
CASSSVVTYGYTF
>TRBJ2-7|TRBV28
CASQGSESSYEQYF